The rows below give T cell receptor beta chains drawn from one sample of a study of monozygotic twins with inflammatory bowel disease. TCRdb re-called the 5' RACE reads and gives one entry per CDR3 protein, without DNA. In total, the table holds nearly 450,000 distinct CDR3 sequences. Sequenced input: blood. The receptor source for this set is a human donor with ulcerative colitis or Crohn's disease, or a healthy co-twin of an affected twin (not recorded which). The CDR3 runs from the conserved cysteine through the conserved F or W. Fields, in order: CDR3 protein, V gene, J gene.

CATSDPGLAGVEETQYF,TRBV24-1,TRBJ2-5
CASSPIDLGVELFF,TRBV7-2,TRBJ2-2
CASSAQGGVGTEAFF,TRBV12-3/TRBV12-4,TRBJ1-1
CASLDSSSYNEQFF,TRBV28,TRBJ2-1
CASSQGDYSNQPQHF,TRBV4-1,TRBJ1-5
CSARTLTSGTTDTQYF,TRBV20-1,TRBJ2-3
CASSFLSPGQGGNSPLHF,TRBV27,TRBJ1-6
CASSLVGGKVNEQYF,TRBV5-5,TRBJ2-7
CAATGAAYGYTF,TRBV7-3,TRBJ1-2
CASSSYEGGKVETQYF,TRBV28,TRBJ2-5
CASSSTGDNQPQHF,TRBV5-1,TRBJ1-5
CASSLVQGTDSPLHF,TRBV5-1,TRBJ1-6
CASSLTGGLETQYF,TRBV7-3,TRBJ2-5
CAAQDSGLNEQFF,TRBV7-8,TRBJ2-1
CSASGGQIFNQPQHF,TRBV20-1,TRBJ1-5
CASSRGGTYTEAFF,TRBV28,TRBJ1-1
CASSLAFGGASTDTQYF,TRBV5-1,TRBJ2-3
CASRSARGTDTQYF,TRBV6-1,TRBJ2-3
CASRPGQDFTDTQYF,TRBV23-1,TRBJ2-3
CASSLGGRRNTDTQYF,TRBV7-2,TRBJ2-3
CASSEVPNSSGNTIYF,TRBV6-1,TRBJ1-3
CASSFGQGPDTRYF,TRBV5-4,TRBJ2-3
CASSTSGSNQETQYF,TRBV5-1,TRBJ2-5
CASSILLNLGSVTGELFF,TRBV18,TRBJ2-2
CASSRGQGSPGELFF,TRBV12-3/TRBV12-4,TRBJ2-2
CAISEQSSGANVLTF,TRBV10-3,TRBJ2-6
CSARDEAGNTIYF,TRBV20-1,TRBJ1-3
CASSTASGANVLTF,TRBV5-1,TRBJ2-6
CASSGSTSGAHHNTQYF,TRBV7-2,TRBJ2-3
CSAIDGALGYEKLFF,TRBV20-1,TRBJ1-4
CASSPNREGSAFF,TRBV18,TRBJ1-1
CASSLEAGLRDTQYF,TRBV11-2,TRBJ2-3
CATVDQSNEQFF,TRBV15,TRBJ2-1
CASSFLDRGATGELFF,TRBV7-2,TRBJ2-2
CAWSTFGVFEQFF,TRBV30,TRBJ2-1
CASSRATRPNTEAFF,TRBV12-3/TRBV12-4,TRBJ1-1
CATSERTASQETQYF,TRBV24-1,TRBJ2-5
CASSPPGQTPYEQYF,TRBV6-1,TRBJ2-7
CASSPWTDYTEAFF,TRBV28,TRBJ1-1